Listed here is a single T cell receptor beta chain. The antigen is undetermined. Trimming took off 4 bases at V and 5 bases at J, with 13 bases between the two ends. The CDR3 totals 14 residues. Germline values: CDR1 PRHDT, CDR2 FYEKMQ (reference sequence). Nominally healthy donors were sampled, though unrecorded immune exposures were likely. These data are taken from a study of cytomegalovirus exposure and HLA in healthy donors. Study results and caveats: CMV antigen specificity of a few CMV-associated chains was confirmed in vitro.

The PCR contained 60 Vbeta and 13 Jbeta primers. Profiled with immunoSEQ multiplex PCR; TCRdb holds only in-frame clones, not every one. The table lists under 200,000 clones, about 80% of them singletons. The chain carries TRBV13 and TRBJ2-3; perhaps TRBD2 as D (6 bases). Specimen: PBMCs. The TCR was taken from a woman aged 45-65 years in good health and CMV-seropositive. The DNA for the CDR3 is TGTGCCAGCAGCTCCCTCACGGGGGAAGATACGCAGTATTTT. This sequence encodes CASSSLTGEDTQYF.